This T cell receptor beta chain comes out of a study of graft-versus-host responses after intestinal transplantation. Study information: Every recipient underwent anti-thymocyte globulin induction, then tacrolimus and steroids for two to three years.

This clone was observed a few times. The germline V gene encodes CDR1 MNHEY and CDR2 SVGAGI. The CDR3 length is 14 residues. With 5 bases removed from V and 4 bases from J, the gap between germline ends came to 14 bases. Plates contained around 200,000 CFSE-labeled responder cells and around 200,000 irradiated, violet-dye-labeled stimulator cells. Only in-frame clones appear in the TCRdb table, and some are missing; sequencing was by immunoSEQ multiplex PCR. The table has under 7,500 clones, 20% to 30% seen once. Specimen: alloreactive CD4+ T cells from a mixed lymphocyte reaction culture, collected before intestinal transplant. Subset of the sample: CFSE-low proliferating T cells sorted from approximately six-day pre-transplant mixed lymphocyte reaction (GvH or HvG direction). The origin of this receptor is a human patient who received an intestinal transplant. The gene calls are TRBV6-5 and TRBJ2-5; D gene uncertain. The CDR3: CASSEGGGLETQYF. CDR3 coding DNA: TGTGCCAGCAGTGAAGGTGGTGGGTTAGAGACCCAGTACTTC.